This is a list of T cell receptor beta chains from one sample in a study of blood T cell repertoires in COVID-19. Assay: immunoSEQ multiplex PCR; the TCRdb copy retains only in-frame clones and omits some. The profile shows about 270,000 clones, around nine tenths of them singletons. The sequencing input was PBMCs or T cells enriched from blood (not recorded which). Receptors were obtained from a woman aged 18-35 years who had recovered from COVID-19. CDR3s include the opening cysteine and the closing phenylalanine or tryptophan. The order of the fields is V gene, clone size, J gene, D gene, CDR3 DNA, CDR3 protein. The D gene is left open where the match is weak. Clone size is not always given. Where it is, it says once, few, many or a class for expanded clones.

V gene: TRBV7-9; clone size: .; J gene: TRBJ2-3; D gene: TRBD2; CDR3 DNA: TGTGCCAGCAGCGGACTAGCGGGGCGCACAGATACGCAGTATTTT; CDR3 protein: CASSGLAGRTDTQYF
V gene: TRBV7-2; clone size: .; J gene: TRBJ1-5; D gene: TRBD1; CDR3 DNA: TGTGCCAGCAGCTCGGAGGACAGGGAGGTACCGGCCCAGCATTTT; CDR3 protein: CASSSEDREVPAQHF
V gene: TRBV7-9; clone size: .; J gene: TRBJ2-5; D gene: .; CDR3 DNA: TGTGCCAGCAGCTTAGGGGGCAAGGTGGAGACCCAGTACTTC; CDR3 protein: CASSLGGKVETQYF
V gene: TRBV27; clone size: .; J gene: TRBJ2-3; D gene: TRBD2; CDR3 DNA: TGTGCCAGCAGTTTAAGCGGGAGTCCAGATACGCAGTATTTT; CDR3 protein: CASSLSGSPDTQYF
V gene: TRBV7-8; clone size: .; J gene: TRBJ2-7; D gene: .; CDR3 DNA: TGTGCCAGCAGCTTAGCCCCCCCGGGCGAGCAGTACTTC; CDR3 protein: CASSLAPPGEQYF
V gene: TRBV6-2/TRBV6-3; clone size: few; J gene: TRBJ1-1; D gene: .; CDR3 DNA: TGTGCCAGCAGTTACCATCGAGGAGGCACTGAAGCTTTCTTT; CDR3 protein: CASSYHRGGTEAFF
V gene: TRBV18; clone size: .; J gene: TRBJ2-3; D gene: TRBD2; CDR3 DNA: TGTGCCAGCTCACCACGCCAACTAGCGGCGCTGGGTACGCAGTATTTT; CDR3 protein: CASSPRQLAALGTQYF
V gene: TRBV29-1; clone size: .; J gene: TRBJ2-5; D gene: .; CDR3 DNA: TGCAGCGTTGCCCAACTAGCAACAGAGACCCAGTACTTC; CDR3 protein: CSVAQLATETQYF
V gene: TRBV13; clone size: once; J gene: TRBJ2-7; D gene: .; CDR3 DNA: TGTGCCAGCAGCCAGTGGGGGGACTCCGAGCAGTACTTC; CDR3 protein: CASSQWGDSEQYF
V gene: TRBV2; clone size: .; J gene: TRBJ2-7; D gene: .; CDR3 DNA: TGTGCCAGCAGTGATCCCAGGCCTTACGAGCAGTACTTC; CDR3 protein: CASSDPRPYEQYF
V gene: TRBV7-9; clone size: .; J gene: TRBJ2-1; D gene: TRBD2; CDR3 DNA: TGTGCCAGCAGCTTAGGGCGACTAGCGGGAGAGAGGACCTACAATGAGCAGTTCTTC; CDR3 protein: CASSLGRLAGERTYNEQFF
V gene: TRBV30; clone size: .; J gene: TRBJ2-7; D gene: TRBD1; CDR3 DNA: TGTGCCCTCGACAGGGGCTCCTACGAGCAGTACTTC; CDR3 protein: CALDRGSYEQYF
V gene: TRBV5-8; clone size: .; J gene: TRBJ2-7; D gene: .; CDR3 DNA: TGTGCCAGCAGCCCCGGCGGGGAGCAGTACTTC; CDR3 protein: CASSPGGEQYF
V gene: TRBV7-2; clone size: .; J gene: TRBJ1-5; D gene: .; CDR3 DNA: TGTGCCAGCAGCTTAGGCAGTGATAGCAATCAGCCCCAGCATTTT; CDR3 protein: CASSLGSDSNQPQHF
V gene: TRBV27; clone size: once; J gene: TRBJ1-1; D gene: .; CDR3 DNA: TGTGCCAGCAGTTTAGAACGTAGCACTGAAGCTTTCTTT; CDR3 protein: CASSLERSTEAFF
V gene: TRBV7-7; clone size: .; J gene: TRBJ1-1; D gene: .; CDR3 DNA: TGTGCCAGCTCCCCGGTCAGCGAGAACACTGAAGCTTTCTTT; CDR3 protein: CASSPVSENTEAFF
V gene: TRBV19; clone size: .; J gene: TRBJ2-3; D gene: TRBD2; CDR3 DNA: TGTGCCAGTAGTACCTGGCTAGCGGGGACCCGCCGGGGCACAGATACGCAGTATTTT; CDR3 protein: CASSTWLAGTRRGTDTQYF
V gene: TRBV7-3; clone size: .; J gene: TRBJ2-1; D gene: TRBD1; CDR3 DNA: TGTGCCAGCAGCCCTCAGGCCGGGACAGGGAGAAATGAGCAGTTCTTC; CDR3 protein: CASSPQAGTGRNEQFF
V gene: TRBV30; clone size: .; J gene: TRBJ2-4; D gene: TRBD1; CDR3 DNA: TGTGCCTGGAGTGGGGGACAGGGGGCAAAAAACATTCAGTACTTC; CDR3 protein: CAWSGGQGAKNIQYF
V gene: TRBV18; clone size: .; J gene: TRBJ1-1; D gene: .; CDR3 DNA: TGTGCCAGCTCACCTTCGAAATACGGGGTACACACTGAAGCTTTCTTT; CDR3 protein: CASSPSKYGVHTEAFF
V gene: TRBV30; clone size: .; J gene: TRBJ2-3; D gene: TRBD1; CDR3 DNA: TGTGCCTGGAGCCAGGGGGCCCCTTTCGATACGCAGTATTTT; CDR3 protein: CAWSQGAPFDTQYF
V gene: TRBV19; clone size: .; J gene: TRBJ1-3; D gene: TRBD1; CDR3 DNA: TGTGCCAGTAGGCAGGGGGCGAGAAACACCATATATTTT; CDR3 protein: CASRQGARNTIYF
V gene: TRBV11-3; clone size: .; J gene: TRBJ2-5; D gene: .; CDR3 DNA: TGTGCCAGCAGCCGACTACAGAGCCAAGAGACCCAGTACTTC; CDR3 protein: CASSRLQSQETQYF
V gene: TRBV5-6; clone size: few; J gene: TRBJ2-3; D gene: TRBD2; CDR3 DNA: TGTGCCAGCAGCCGACTAGCGGACAGCACAGATACGCAGTATTTT; CDR3 protein: CASSRLADSTDTQYF
V gene: TRBV30; clone size: .; J gene: TRBJ2-6; D gene: .; CDR3 DNA: TGTGCCTGGAGTGTACTCGGTGGTGGGGCCAACGTCCTGACTTTC; CDR3 protein: CAWSVLGGGANVLTF
V gene: TRBV20-1; clone size: .; J gene: TRBJ2-5; D gene: .; CDR3 DNA: TGCAGTGCTAGTTTGGAGGGTGTTCGAGAGACCCAGTACTTC; CDR3 protein: CSASLEGVRETQYF
V gene: TRBV27; clone size: .; J gene: TRBJ1-2; D gene: .; CDR3 DNA: TGTGCCAGCAGTCCTTACGCGGGGTCGGTCGCTGGTGGCTACACCTTC; CDR3 protein: CASSPYAGSVAGGYTF
V gene: TRBV7-9; clone size: .; J gene: TRBJ1-2; D gene: .; CDR3 DNA: TGTGCCAGCAGCTTAAGGACAAACTATGGCTACACCTTC; CDR3 protein: CASSLRTNYGYTF
V gene: TRBV4-2; clone size: .; J gene: TRBJ1-4; D gene: TRBD1; CDR3 DNA: TGTGCCAGCAGCCAAGATAAGGGGGCGGAGGAAAAACTGTTTTTT; CDR3 protein: CASSQDKGAEEKLFF
V gene: TRBV30; clone size: .; J gene: TRBJ2-2; D gene: .; CDR3 DNA: TGTGCCTGGAGTCCGGGAGGGGAGCTGTTTTTT; CDR3 protein: CAWSPGGELFF
V gene: TRBV3-1/TRBV3-2; clone size: .; J gene: TRBJ2-7; D gene: TRBD2; CDR3 DNA: TGTGCCAGCAGCCAAGTGCGGGAGGATTACGAGCAGTACTTC; CDR3 protein: CASSQVREDYEQYF
V gene: TRBV19; clone size: once; J gene: TRBJ1-5; D gene: .; CDR3 DNA: TGTGCCAGTAGTATGAGGCATCCCAATCAGCCCCAGCATTTT; CDR3 protein: CASSMRHPNQPQHF
V gene: TRBV19; clone size: .; J gene: TRBJ2-7; D gene: TRBD2; CDR3 DNA: TGTGCCAGTAGTATTGGGACTAGCGGGACGACCCCTTACTACGAGCAGTACTTC; CDR3 protein: CASSIGTSGTTPYYEQYF
V gene: TRBV7-2; clone size: once; J gene: TRBJ2-7; D gene: .; CDR3 DNA: TGTGCCAGCAGCTTAGACAGGGTTTCCCACGAGCAGTACTTC; CDR3 protein: CASSLDRVSHEQYF
V gene: TRBV27; clone size: .; J gene: TRBJ1-2; D gene: .; CDR3 DNA: TGTGCCAGCAGTTTATCCATACCCCCAGGGGCCTATGGCTACACCTTC; CDR3 protein: CASSLSIPPGAYGYTF
V gene: TRBV15; clone size: .; J gene: TRBJ2-1; D gene: TRBD2; CDR3 DNA: TGTGCCACCAGCACCCACACTAGCGGGGGCTACAATGAGCAGTTCTTC; CDR3 protein: CATSTHTSGGYNEQFF
V gene: TRBV4-3; clone size: .; J gene: TRBJ2-2; D gene: TRBD2; CDR3 DNA: TGCGCCAGCAGCCAAGAGCTACGGCTAGCGGGGGGGTACACCGGGGAGCTGTTTTTT; CDR3 protein: CASSQELRLAGGYTGELFF
V gene: TRBV18; clone size: .; J gene: TRBJ2-1; D gene: TRBD2; CDR3 DNA: TGTGCCAGCTCACCTTCGACTAGCGAGGCCCATGAGCAGTTCTTC; CDR3 protein: CASSPSTSEAHEQFF
V gene: TRBV19; clone size: once; J gene: TRBJ1-2; D gene: .; CDR3 DNA: TGTGCCAGTAGTGCCCTAAGGAGGGATGGGGGCTACACCTTC; CDR3 protein: CASSALRRDGGYTF
V gene: TRBV7-2; clone size: .; J gene: TRBJ2-7; D gene: .; CDR3 DNA: TGTGCCAGCAGCTCCGGGACACTCCTTTGGCAGTACTTC; CDR3 protein: CASSSGTLLWQYF
V gene: TRBV5-1; clone size: .; J gene: TRBJ2-3; D gene: TRBD2; CDR3 DNA: TGCGCCAGCAGCTTGGAAACAGCGGGAGGCACAGATACGCAGTATTTT; CDR3 protein: CASSLETAGGTDTQYF
V gene: TRBV6-5; clone size: once; J gene: TRBJ2-7; D gene: .; CDR3 DNA: TGTGCCAGCAGTAGGGGGTACTTCACGAACTTC; CDR3 protein: CASSRGYFTNF
V gene: TRBV6-5; clone size: .; J gene: TRBJ2-1; D gene: .; CDR3 DNA: TGTGCCAGCAGTTACGAGCGACAGATTTTAGATGAGCAGTTCTTC; CDR3 protein: CASSYERQILDEQFF
V gene: TRBV7-2; clone size: few; J gene: TRBJ1-2; D gene: TRBD1; CDR3 DNA: TGTGCCAGCAGCTTCCGACAGGGGGTAGAAGGCTACACCTTC; CDR3 protein: CASSFRQGVEGYTF
V gene: TRBV28; clone size: .; J gene: TRBJ1-1; D gene: TRBD1; CDR3 DNA: TGTGCCAGCAGGGGAACAGGGGCCAACACTGAAGCTTTCTTT; CDR3 protein: CASRGTGANTEAFF
V gene: TRBV4-1; clone size: .; J gene: TRBJ1-6; D gene: TRBD1; CDR3 DNA: TGCGCCAGCAGCCAGGAGACAGGGTTCTATAATTCACCCCTCCACTTT; CDR3 protein: CASSQETGFYNSPLHF
V gene: TRBV6-2/TRBV6-3; clone size: .; J gene: TRBJ2-1; D gene: .; CDR3 DNA: TGTGCCAGCAGCAGGACTTCTAACTCCTACAATGAGCAGTTCTTC; CDR3 protein: CASSRTSNSYNEQFF
V gene: TRBV9; clone size: .; J gene: TRBJ2-3; D gene: TRBD2; CDR3 DNA: TGTGCCAGCAGCGTAGATTGGGGACGGCGGGGGGGCCTGGATACGCAGTATTTT; CDR3 protein: CASSVDWGRRGGLDTQYF
V gene: TRBV16; clone size: .; J gene: TRBJ2-2; D gene: .; CDR3 DNA: TGTGCCAGCAGCCAAGGACACAGCACCGGGGAGCTGTTTTTT; CDR3 protein: CASSQGHSTGELFF
V gene: TRBV27; clone size: .; J gene: TRBJ2-7; D gene: TRBD2; CDR3 DNA: TGTGCCAGCAGTTTCGGCCCCCCCGGACTAGCGGGCGAGCAGTACTTC; CDR3 protein: CASSFGPPGLAGEQYF
V gene: TRBV12-3/TRBV12-4; clone size: .; J gene: TRBJ2-7; D gene: .; CDR3 DNA: TGTGCCAGCAGTTGGGGGGAGTCCTACGAGCAGTACTTC; CDR3 protein: CASSWGESYEQYF
V gene: TRBV20-1; clone size: .; J gene: TRBJ2-7; D gene: .; CDR3 DNA: TGCAGTGCTCACGACAGGCTCGAGCAGTACTTC; CDR3 protein: CSAHDRLEQYF
V gene: TRBV30; clone size: .; J gene: TRBJ2-2; D gene: .; CDR3 DNA: TGTGCCTGGACCGCCGCGGGGGCGGTCACCGGGGAGCTGTTTTTT; CDR3 protein: CAWTAAGAVTGELFF
V gene: TRBV10-3; clone size: .; J gene: TRBJ1-2; D gene: .; CDR3 DNA: TGTGCCATCAGTGAGTCCACGATTCGGGGCTACACCTTC; CDR3 protein: CAISESTIRGYTF